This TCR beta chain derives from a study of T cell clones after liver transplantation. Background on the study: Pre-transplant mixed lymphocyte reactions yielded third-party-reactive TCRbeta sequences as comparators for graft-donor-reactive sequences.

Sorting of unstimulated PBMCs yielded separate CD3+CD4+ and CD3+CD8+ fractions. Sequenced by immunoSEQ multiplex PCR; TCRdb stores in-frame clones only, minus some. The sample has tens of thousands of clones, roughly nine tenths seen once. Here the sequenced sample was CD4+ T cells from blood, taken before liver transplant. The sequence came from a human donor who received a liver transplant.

The CDR3: CVRSLLPRRRYTQYF. For the CDR3, the DNA is TGTGTCAGAAGCTTATTGCCTCGGCGGCGATATACGCAGTATTTT. This chain links TRBV7-5 with TRBJ2-3; the D call of TRBD2 is as the table states it, not checked on the DNA. TRBV7-5 represents a pseudogene. This CDR3 spans 15 amino acids.